This T cell receptor (beta chain) is drawn from a study of CD8 T cells in Susac syndrome. An input of about 0.45 to 1 ug of RNA was subjected to reverse transcription using random hexamers. TCRdb re-analysed the immunoSEQ multiplex PCR reads in MiXCR, keeping a single row per CDR3 protein. Of about 140,000 distinct CDR3 sequences listed, approximately 95% are singletons. The CDR3 is made up of 13 amino acids. Germline V CDR1 and CDR2: SGHNT, YYREEE (reference sequence). The ends lost 4 bases at V and 7 bases at J; junction bases unmatched: 6. The TCR originated in a human donor with Susac syndrome. The chain combines TRBV5-4 with TRBJ1-2, with 8 bases that match TRBD1. Material for sequencing was CD4+ T cells from PBMCs. The CDR3 sequence: CASSRETGGGYTF. In DNA, the CDR3 is TGTGCCAGCAGCCGTGAAACAGGGGGTGGCTACACCTTC. The variable domain in full, completed from reference TRBV5-4 and TRBJ1-2, reads ETGVTQSPTHLIKTRGQQVTLRCSSQSGHNTVSWYQQALGQGPQFIFQYYREEENGRGNFPPRFSGLQFPNYSSELNVNALELDDSALYLCASSRETGGGYTFGSGTRLTVV.